This T cell receptor beta chain was observed in a study of somatic mutations in cytotoxic T cells in rheumatoid arthritis. Study-level information: Flow sorting at nearly 100% purity was applied to some V beta antibody-stained T-cell populations, which included V beta1+ cells sequenced for TCRB. Study-wide points: A largest CD8+ clone above 20% of CD8+ cells occurred in about an eighth of the roughly 65 patients.

Of note for this clone: The target antigen is unknown.

The protocol was immunoSEQ multiplex PCR, while the TCRdb copy is restricted to in-frame clones and leaves out a portion. Among some 16,000 clones listed, approximately 80% were seen once. The source of this sequence is an adult with rheumatoid arthritis. Sequenced: CD8+ T cells sorted from blood.

DNA of the CDR3: TGCGCCAGCACAACAGGGGGCCCTCAGCCCCAGCATTTT. Protein: CASTTGGPQPQHF. The V gene is TRBV10-2, the J gene TRBJ1-5; 9 nucleotides line up with TRBD1. The junction had 4 bases not matched to a gene; V was cut back by 7 bases and J by 6 bases. This CDR3 region has 13 residues. The germline gives CDR1 WSHSY, CDR2 SAAADI.